This TCR beta chain was profiled in a study of T cell responses to AZD1222 COVID-19 vaccine (dated by TCRdb to the early 2020s). Regarding the research as a whole: A total of 230 to 250 trial participants underwent TCR sequencing, of whom approximately 200 had received two doses of AZD1222 and around 25 had received two doses of the MenACWY control vaccine. Trial participants were enrolled by age into subgroups of 18-55, 56-69 and 70-plus years, and roughly 150, 30 and 60 TCR-sequenced participants, respectively, were included in these subgroups.

Sample time point, as interpreted from the label and publication: about 28 days (+/-7) after the second vaccine dose. AZD1222 recipients with second doses at about 4 weeks or about 12 weeks were pooled, because spike-specific TCR depth and breadth did not differ between schedules. Vaccinee samples came from UK trials COV001 and COV002, including a single-blind randomized controlled phase 2/3 trial of AZD1222 (ChAdOx1 nCoV-19) in healthy adults. Trial participant PBMC samples were collected at day 0 and day 28 after the second dose for TCRbeta chain sequencing. The CDR3 spans 17 residues, from the cysteine through the phenylalanine. Of the read, only the CDR3 DNA is kept; its 51 bases are in frame from base 1. The germline V gene encodes CDR1 MNHNS and CDR2 SASEGT. The junction carries 20 bases between V and J, which are trimmed by 2 bases and 9 bases respectively. Overall study results and their limits: Because no day 14 peak-response samples were available, the repertoires could be characterized only after the peak T cell response. The 56-69-year group was small, and its depth increase did not reach significance, likely because of low power. Vaccine-associated CD4 TCRs spanned the whole spike protein, with dominant responses in regions 160-218 and 743-854. Most participants were white British and females outnumbered males, and the authors suggested that clonal diversity may have been underestimated. Reportedly, close to half of the unique spike-specific TCRs recognized epitopes lying outside the regions that are mutated in the B.1.351 and B.1.1.7 variants. After two AZD1222 doses, spike-specific TCR breadth and depth were significantly higher than at day 0 and than in MenACWY recipients. Conclusions about previously exposed vaccinees were limited because only six or seven AZD1222 recipients were SARS-CoV-2 seropositive at baseline.

The CDR3 regions of human TCRbeta chains were analyzed by immunosequencing. The study's own analysis went as follows. TCRs in the repertoires were compared against a reference library of SARS-CoV-2-specific TCRs that had been generated with the MIRA antigen-specificity platform. Breadth was defined as the fraction of unique TCRs that were SARS-CoV-2-associated, and depth was defined as the fraction of total T cells that were SARS-CoV-2-associated. Using the MIRA data, every spike-specific TCR was mapped to the spike region that the TCR reacted to and assigned to either a CD4 or a CD8 class. Log10-transformed breadth and depth values were compared by one-way ANOVA with Sidak's multiple comparisons tests. TCRdb obtained this table from immuneACCESS and retained in-frame rearrangements with V and J assigned. These tables miss some clones; where compared with another copy, unresolved V genes account for less than half of the shortfall, and the remainder is unexplained. The DNA was the basis for D and trimming; V, J and clone size are from that table. This sample is represented by 95,000 to 150,000 clones; around 87% of them were singletons. Jointly, the top ten make up 3% of the sample.

About this clone itself: The clone's antigen remains unknown. No base-level quality is on record; no much larger clone is a single base apart.

The material was peripheral blood, obtained 28 days after the second AZD1222 dose. Rearrangement joined TRBV6-1 to TRBJ1-6; TRBD1 could be the D gene, as 5 bases match. This TCR derives from an adult who received the AZD1222 COVID-19 vaccine. The DNA sequence reads TGTGCCAGCAGTGAATCTTCTTTTCAGGGAGCTGGTTCACCCCTCCACTTT. Translated, it reads CASSESSFQGAGSPLHF.